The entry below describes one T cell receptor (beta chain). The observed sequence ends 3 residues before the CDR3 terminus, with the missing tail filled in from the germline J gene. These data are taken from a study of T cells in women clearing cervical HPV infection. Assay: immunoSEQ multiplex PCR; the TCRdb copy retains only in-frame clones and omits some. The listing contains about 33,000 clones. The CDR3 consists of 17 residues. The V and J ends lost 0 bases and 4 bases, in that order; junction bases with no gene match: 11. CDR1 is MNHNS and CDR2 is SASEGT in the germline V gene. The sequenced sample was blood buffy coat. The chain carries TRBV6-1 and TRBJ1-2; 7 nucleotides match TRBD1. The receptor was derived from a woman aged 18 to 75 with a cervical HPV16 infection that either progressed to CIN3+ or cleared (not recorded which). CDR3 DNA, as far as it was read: TGTGCCAGCAGTGAAGCTCCCCACTCCGGGACAGCCTATGGC. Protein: CASSEAPHSGTAYG. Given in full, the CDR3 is CASSEAPHSGTAYGYTF.